These 17 T cell receptor beta chains share one sample of origin, sequenced in a study of blood T cell repertoires in COVID-19. Profiled with immunoSEQ multiplex PCR; TCRdb holds only in-frame clones, not every one. Of about 80,000 clones in the sample, approximately 80% were seen once. The source material was peripheral blood. The receptors come from a human donor in a cohort sampled during active COVID-19.

This clone is a singleton in its sample. The chain combines TRBV24-1 with TRBJ2-1; TRBD1 matches at 7 bases. Germline V lookup: CDR1 KGHDR, CDR2 SFDVKD. CDR3 length: 15 residues. V lost 9 bases to trimming and J lost 6 bases; unmatched junction nucleotides: 13. CDR3 DNA sequence: TGTGCCACCCAACAAGGGGGCAAGGGTAGCAATGAGCAGTTCTTC. It is translated as CATQQGGKGSNEQFF.

The chain joins TRBV30 to TRBJ1-4; D not resolved. The CDR3 contains 14 residues. The germline V and J ends were trimmed by 0 bases and 8 bases, with 13 bases remaining between them. Germline CDR1 is GTSNPN and CDR2 is SVGIG (reference sequence). The DNA of the CDR3 is TGTGCCTGGAGTGTGCCCGATCGAGGGGAAAAACTGTTTTTT. This gives the protein CAWSVPDRGEKLFF.

The chain links TRBV9 to TRBJ2-5, with a tentative D call TRBD2 (5 bases). The CDR3 has 15 amino acids. The germline V gene encodes CDR1 SGDLS and CDR2 YYNGEE. The germline V and J ends were trimmed by 4 bases and 5 bases, with 18 bases remaining between them. As DNA, the CDR3 is TGTGCCAGCAGCCCCCTCGGGGTAAAAGGGGAGACCCAGTACTTC. Residues: CASSPLGVKGETQYF.

This clone was found once. V gene TRBV10-1 combines with J gene TRBJ1-1, with TRBD1 matching 11 bases. The CDR3 is made up of 14 amino acids. Per the germline V gene, CDR1 is WNHNN and CDR2 is SYGVQD (reference sequence). J lost 4 bases, V lost 6 bases, and 4 bases had no gene match. The CDR3 loop reads CASRDRGRGTEAFF. The CDR3 DNA reads as TGCGCCAGCAGGGACAGGGGGCGCGGCACTGAAGCTTTCTTT.

Only one count was recorded for this clone. This chain uses TRBV5-4 with TRBJ2-2; 8 bases are shared with TRBD1. The J segment lost 3 bases and the V segment lost 4 bases, leaving 2 bases of the junction unmatched. The CDR3 loop spans 14 amino acids. CDR1 is SGHNT, CDR2 YYREEE, per germline (reference sequence). As DNA, the CDR3 is TGTGCCAGCAGCCAGGGACAGGACACCGGGGAGCTGTTTTTT. Residues: CASSQGQDTGELFF.

V gene TRBV10-1 combines with J gene TRBJ2-5, with 9 positions matching TRBD1. The CDR3 length is 17 residues. J gave up 2 bases and V 6 bases, and 13 bases lay outside the gene matches. CDR1 is WNHNN, CDR2 SYGVQD, per germline (reference sequence). CDR3 nucleotides: TGCGCCAGCAGCCCGGGACAGGGAGCCCTCCTACAAGAGACCCAGTACTTC. As protein: CASSPGQGALLQETQYF.

Details on this clone: The same CDR3 is also encoded by other DNA sequences in this sample. The chain recombines TRBV7-9 with TRBJ1-5, with TRBD1 matching 8 bases. The germline V gene encodes CDR1 SEHNR and CDR2 FQNEAQ (reference sequence). The V gene end was trimmed by 4 bases and the J gene end by 2 bases; junction bases not matched to a gene: 1. CDR3 length: 14 amino acids. DNA for the CDR3: TGTGCCAGCAGCTCGACAGGGGGCAATCAGCCCCAGCATTTT. It translates to CASSSTGGNQPQHF.

The genes are TRBV29-1 and TRBJ1-4; possibly TRBD1 for D (5 bases). Trimming took 6 bases from V and 0 from J, leaving 5 bases between them. This CDR3 has 12 residues. Looked up from germline, CDR1 is SQVTM and CDR2 is ANQGSEA. The CDR3 DNA sequence: TGCAGCGTGGGGCCAACTAATGAAAAACTGTTTTTT. As protein: CSVGPTNEKLFF.

The V and J genes are TRBV11-2 and TRBJ2-5, with TRBD1 as a possible D gene (5 bases). V was clipped by 1 base and J by 2 bases, with 8 bases between them. The CDR3 contains 14 residues. Per germline, CDR1 SGHAT and CDR2 FQNNGV. The CDR3 protein is CASSLGAGQETQYF. The CDR3 coding sequence is TGTGCCAGCAGCTTAGGAGCAGGGCAAGAGACCCAGTACTTC.

In this sample, this clone turned up a few times. The chain has TRBV2 and TRBJ2-1; D remains unclear. Trimming took 7 bases from V and 2 from J, leaving 12 bases between them. Germline loops: CDR1 SNHLY, CDR2 FYNNEI. CDR3 length: 14 residues. CDR3 nucleotides: TGTGCCAGCAATACTCGTGTTCCCTACAATGAGCAGTTCTTC. It yields the protein CASNTRVPYNEQFF.

The J gene is TRBJ1-4, the V gene TRBV28, with 9 bases aligning to TRBD1. Trimming removed 3 bases from V and 8 bases from J; junction bases left unmatched: 7. The CDR3 runs to 15 residues. Germline lookup yields CDR1 MDHEN and CDR2 SYDVKM. The CDR3 DNA reads as TGTGCCAGCAGTTTCCCGACAGGGGGAGGGGAAAAACTGTTTTTT. This sequence encodes CASSFPTGGGEKLFF.

The chain is built from TRBV18 and TRBJ2-3; a weak D match, TRBD1 (6 bases). CDR1 KGHSH and CDR2 LQKENI come from the germline V gene. This CDR3 has 15 amino acids. V lost 5 bases and J 1 base, leaving 13 bases between the germline ends. This CDR3 is CASSTGQGRTDTQYF. CDR3 nucleotide sequence: TGTGCCAGCTCAACCGGGCAGGGGCGCACAGATACGCAGTATTTT.

This clone was seen a few times. The V and J genes are TRBV6-5 and TRBJ1-6; 9 nucleotides line up with TRBD1. The CDR3 sequence is 15 residues long. With V trimmed by 6 bases and J by 9 bases, 9 bases remained unmatched. CDR1 MNHEY and CDR2 SVGAGI come from the germline V gene. CDR3 sequence: CASRGLDRGASPLHF. The CDR3 coding sequence is TGTGCCAGCAGGGGCCTGGACAGGGGTGCTTCACCCCTCCACTTT.

The chain links TRBV6-5 to TRBJ2-7; D perhaps matches TRBD2 (6 bases). From germline, CDR1 is MNHEY and CDR2 SVGAGI. Trimming cost V 6 bases and J 2 bases, with 17 bases left between them. The CDR3 sequence is 15 residues long. CDR3 DNA: TGTGCCAGCAGACTCCGGGGGTCTGAAGCCTACGAGCAGTACTTC. This translates into CASRLRGSEAYEQYF.

CDR3 nucleotide sequence: TGTGCCAGTAGCCGGGGGACTAAAGAGACCCAGTACTTC. Amino acids: CASSRGTKETQYF. This chain links TRBV19 with TRBJ2-5; 7 bases are shared with TRBD2. CDR3 length equals 13 residues. CDR1 is LNHDA and CDR2 is SQIVND in the germline V gene (reference sequence). V dropped 6 bases and J dropped 3; count of bases not matched to a gene: 4. The entire variable domain, with the rest obtained from reference TRBV19 and TRBJ2-5, is as follows: DGGITQSPKYLFRKEGQNVTLSCEQNLNHDAMYWYRQDPGQGLRLIYYSQIVNDFQKGDIAEGYSVSREKKESFPLTVTSAQKNPTAFYLCASSRGTKETQYFGPGTRLLVL.

This sequence joins TRBV9 and TRBJ2-1; D is ambiguous. Germline V lookup: CDR1 SGDLS, CDR2 YYNGEE. This CDR3 has 15 residues. The V and J ends lost 0 bases and 4 bases respectively, with 11 bases between them. CDR3 bases: TGTGCCAGCAGCGTAGACCCCAGACTTTACAATGAGCAGTTCTTC. It specifies CASSVDPRLYNEQFF. The full variable domain, rest sourced from reference TRBV9 and TRBJ2-1, is DSGVTQTPKHLITATGQRVTLRCSPRSGDLSVYWYQQSLDQGLQFLIQYYNGEERAKGNILERFSAQQFPDLHSELNLSSLELGDSALYFCASSVDPRLYNEQFFGPGTRLTVL.

This chain uses TRBV21-1 with TRBJ2-5; the table's D call TRBD1 went unverified against the DNA. TRBV21-1 is described as a pseudogene. The CDR3 loop spans 18 amino acids. The DNA of the CDR3 is TGTGCCAGCAGCAAAGTAACCTTGGCGGACAGGGGGGCGGAGACCCAGTACTTC. Protein sequence: CASSKVTLADRGAETQYF.